The sequence of this T cell receptor beta chain was determined in a study of blood T cell repertoires in COVID-19. On this clone itself: The junction differs from germline at one of its ends, possibly a read error.

Assay: immunoSEQ multiplex PCR; the TCRdb copy retains only in-frame clones and omits some. The sample shows fewer than 30,000 clones, 90% to 95% of them seen only once. Per germline, CDR1 SGHAT and CDR2 FQNNGV. CDR3 length: 15 residues. This receptor was obtained from a human donor with active COVID-19. The donor label of this sample is uncertain. The material sequenced was peripheral blood. The chain couples TRBV11-2 to TRBJ2-3; D perhaps matches TRBD1 (7 bases). The CDR3 coding sequence is TGTGCCAGCAGGACGAGGCGGGACAGCAGAGATACGCAGTATTTT. Encoded protein: CASRTRRDSRDTQYF.